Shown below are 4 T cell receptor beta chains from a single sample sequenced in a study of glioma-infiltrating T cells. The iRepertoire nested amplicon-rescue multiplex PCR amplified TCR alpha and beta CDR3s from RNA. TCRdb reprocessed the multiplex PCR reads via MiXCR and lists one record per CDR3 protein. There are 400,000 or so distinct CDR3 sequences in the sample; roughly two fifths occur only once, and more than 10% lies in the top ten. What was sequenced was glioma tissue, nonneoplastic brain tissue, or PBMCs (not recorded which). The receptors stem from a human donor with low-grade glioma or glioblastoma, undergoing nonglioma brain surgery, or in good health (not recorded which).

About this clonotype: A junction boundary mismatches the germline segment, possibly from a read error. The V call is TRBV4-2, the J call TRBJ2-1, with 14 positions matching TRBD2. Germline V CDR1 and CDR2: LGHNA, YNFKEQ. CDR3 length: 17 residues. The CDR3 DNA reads TGTGCCAGCAGCCCACTGGGGACTAGCGGGAGCTACAATGAGCAGTCCTTC. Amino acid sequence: CASSPLGTSGSYNEQSF.

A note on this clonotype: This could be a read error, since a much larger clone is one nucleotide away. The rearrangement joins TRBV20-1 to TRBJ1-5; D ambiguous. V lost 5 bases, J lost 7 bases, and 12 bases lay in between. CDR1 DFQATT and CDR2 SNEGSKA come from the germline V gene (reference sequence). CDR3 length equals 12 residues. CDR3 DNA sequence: TGCAGTGCTGCAGTCCTGGGCCAGCCCCAGCATTTT. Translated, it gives CSAAVLGQPQHF.

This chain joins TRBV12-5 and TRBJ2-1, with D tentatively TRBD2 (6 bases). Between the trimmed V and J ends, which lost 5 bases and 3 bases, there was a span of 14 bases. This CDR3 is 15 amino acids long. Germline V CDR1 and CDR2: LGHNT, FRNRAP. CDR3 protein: CASGPGLGNYNEQFF. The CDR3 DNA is TGTGCTAGTGGTCCGGGACTTGGGAACTACAATGAGCAGTTCTTC.

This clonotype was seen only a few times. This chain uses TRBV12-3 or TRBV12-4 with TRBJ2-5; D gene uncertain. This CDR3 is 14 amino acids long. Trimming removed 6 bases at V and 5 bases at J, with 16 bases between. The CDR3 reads CASSMGPRSETQYF. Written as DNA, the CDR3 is TGTGCCAGCAGCATGGGCCCCCGGAGCGAGACCCAGTACTTC.